This T cell receptor beta chain appears in the sequencing data of a study of T cell repertoires in cytomegalovirus infection. At the level of the study: A matching HLA type, together with CMV infection, was signaled by public TCR beta signatures.

Findings and caveats of the study: HLA-C-restricted CMV clonotypes gave the most frequent clonotype in two of eight donors. Cumulative public TCR beta family frequency identified CMV carriers with the relevant HLA.

TCRdb redid the calling of the reads with MiXCR, one entry per CDR3 protein. The data contain 560,000 or so distinct CDR3 sequences, approximately 17% of them seen just once; the ten biggest clones take up about 24%. This clonotype was observed many times. Its antigen remains unidentified. The germline V gene has CDR1 SEHNR and CDR2 FQNEAQ (reference sequence). The CDR3 runs 13 residues. V lost 5 bases and J lost 7, with 12 bases in between. Sequencing was performed on CD8+ T cells from PBMCs. The V gene is TRBV7-9, the J gene TRBJ1-3; D is uncertain. This clonotype was sampled from a human donor in good health (CMV status not recorded). Some clones in this sample may be carry-over from other donors' samples. The CDR3 is CASSPPADNTIYF. CDR3 in DNA: TGTGCCAGCAGCCCTCCGGCGGACAACACCATATATTTT.